A single sample is the source of the 27 T cell receptor beta chains below, sequenced in a study of shared clonotypes between healthy human individuals. Data came from immunoSEQ multiplex PCR; TCRdb stores just in-frame clones and leaves some out. The table lists around 2,000,000 clones, roughly 94% of them singletons. The sequenced sample consisted of naive CD4+ T cells sorted from blood. Specified subset: CD45RA+ positively selected. These receptors came from a man younger than 30 in good health.

The rearrangement links TRBV7-2 to TRBJ2-1; possibly TRBD1 for D (5 bases). Per the germline V gene, CDR1 is SGHTA and CDR2 is FQGNSA. This CDR3 is built from 14 residues. Deletions cut 1 base from V and 6 bases from J, with 10 bases between. For the CDR3, the DNA is TGTGCCAGCAGCTTAGGGGGCGCAGGCAATGAGCAGTTCTTC. It codes for CASSLGGAGNEQFF.

With respect to this clone: Possible read error: a much larger clone is one base away. This chain connects TRBV10-2 to TRBJ1-3; 11 nucleotides line up with TRBD1. V was clipped by 7 bases and J by 2 bases; unmatched bases: 4. Per germline, CDR1 WSHSY and CDR2 SAAADI. The CDR3 length is 15 residues. The CDR3 bases are TGCGCCAGCAACATGGGACAGGGGGCTGGAAACACCATATATTTT. Protein product: CASNMGQGAGNTIYF.

V is TRBV7-8 and J is TRBJ2-7; 9 bases align to TRBD1. The CDR3 has 15 residues. Germline-derived CDR1 and CDR2 are SGHVS and FQNEAQ. The trim removed 6 bases at V and 7 bases at J, leaving 13 bases unmatched. CDR3 bases: TGTGCCAGCAGTCCCGGCCGGACAGGGGCCTTGGAGCAGTACTTC. Residues: CASSPGRTGALEQYF. The whole variable domain, remainder taken from reference TRBV7-8 and TRBJ2-7, is GAGVSQSPRYKVAKRGQDVALRCDPISGHVSLFWYQQALGQGPEFLTYFQNEAQLDKSGLPSDRFFAERPEGSVSTLKIQRTQQEDSAVYLCASSPGRTGALEQYFGPGTRLTVT.

The rearrangement joins TRBV29-1 to TRBJ1-6; no clear D. Germline values: CDR1 SQVTM, CDR2 ANQGSEA. CDR3 size: 10 residues. Trimming removed 7 bases from V and 8 bases from J, with 6 bases in between. The chain's CDR3 is CSAPYSPLHF. CDR3 nucleotide sequence: TGCAGCGCACCGTATTCACCCCTCCACTTT.

This rearrangement joins TRBV2 to TRBJ2-2; perhaps TRBD2 as D (6 bases). CDR3 length equals 15 residues. Deletions cut 8 bases from V and 1 base from J, with 14 bases between. Looked up from germline, CDR1 is SNHLY and CDR2 is FYNNEI. The CDR3 bases are TGTGCCAGCTCTGGGACTCCATTGAACACCGGGGAGCTGTTTTTT. It yields the protein CASSGTPLNTGELFF.

This chain uses TRBV7-6 with TRBJ2-2; unclear D gene. Trimming took off 5 bases at V and 7 bases at J, with 8 bases between the two ends. CDR3 length: 12 amino acids. Germline V CDR1 and CDR2: SGHVS, FNYEAQ. CDR3 region: CASSPLHGELFF. The CDR3 DNA sequence: TGTGCCAGCAGCCCGCTACACGGGGAGCTGTTTTTT.

This chain joins TRBV6-5 and TRBJ2-5; 8 bases are shared with TRBD2. CDR1 and CDR2 (germline): MNHEY, SVGAGI. This CDR3 spans 15 amino acids. The trim removed 5 bases at V and 5 bases at J, leaving 10 bases unmatched. DNA of the CDR3: TGTGCCAGCAGTCCCCCCGGGACTAGTAAGGAGACCCAGTACTTC. It encodes CASSPPGTSKETQYF.

The CDR3 coding sequence is TGCAGCGTTCAGCGGGGGAGCACAGATACGCAGTATTTT. Its translation is CSVQRGSTDTQYF. The chain is built from TRBV29-1 and TRBJ2-3; 8 bases match TRBD2. V trimming: 5 bases; J trimming: 0 bases; junction bases outside the gene matches: 1. There are 13 residues in the CDR3. CDR1 SQVTM and CDR2 ANQGSEA come from the germline V gene.

CDR3 amino acids: CASSLATHADYEQYF. The CDR3 DNA follows: TGTGCCAGCAGCTTGGCGACGCACGCGGACTACGAGCAGTACTTC. This chain joins TRBV5-4 and TRBJ2-7, with no clear D. Trimming stripped 0 bases from V and 3 bases from J, with 13 bases between. CDR1 is SGHNT, CDR2 YYREEE, per germline (reference sequence). The CDR3 length is 15 residues. Filled out from reference TRBV5-4 and TRBJ2-7, the complete variable domain reads ETGVTQSPTHLIKTRGQQVTLRCSSQSGHNTVSWYQQALGQGPQFIFQYYREEENGRGNFPPRFSGLQFPNYSSELNVNALELDDSALYLCASSLATHADYEQYFGPGTRLTVT.

V usage is TRBV11-1 and J usage is TRBJ2-7, with D maybe TRBD1 (6 bases). This CDR3 is built from 13 residues. The germline V and J ends were trimmed by 8 bases and 4 bases, with 15 bases remaining between them. Germline lookup yields CDR1 SGHAT and CDR2 FQDESV (reference sequence). CDR3: CASALGAEYEQYF. For the CDR3, the DNA is TGTGCCAGCGCGCTGGGGGCGGAATACGAGCAGTACTTC. Variable domain in full (rest from reference TRBV11-1 and TRBJ2-7): EAEVAQSPRYKITEKSQAVAFWCDPISGHATLYWYRQILGQGPELLVQFQDESVVDDSQLPKDRFSAERLKGVDSTLKIQPAELGDSAMYLCASALGAEYEQYFGPGTRLTVT.

The chain couples TRBV6-4 to TRBJ1-5; 9 nucleotides agree with TRBD1. Germline-derived CDR1 and CDR2 are MRHNA and SNTAGT. The V gene end was trimmed by 2 bases and the J gene end by 4 bases; junction bases not matched to a gene: 3. The CDR3 spans 15 residues. The CDR3 protein is CASSDPGQGNQPQHF. The CDR3 DNA is TGTGCCAGCAGTGACCCGGGACAGGGTAATCAGCCCCAGCATTTT.

The J gene is TRBJ1-2, the V gene TRBV19; a weak D match, TRBD1 (6 bases). The CDR3 spans 15 residues. Germline values: CDR1 LNHDA, CDR2 SQIVND (reference sequence). Trimming took 1 base from V and 8 from J, leaving 17 bases between them. The CDR3 DNA sequence: TGTGCCAGTAGTATAGGGGCGGACAGTTCTGGAGGCTACACCTTC. Translation gives CASSIGADSSGGYTF. Full variable domain (remainder filled in from reference TRBV19 and TRBJ1-2): DGGITQSPKYLFRKEGQNVTLSCEQNLNHDAMYWYRQDPGQGLRLIYYSQIVNDFQKGDIAEGYSVSREKKESFPLTVTSAQKNPTAFYLCASSIGADSSGGYTFGSGTRLTVV.

The V call is TRBV6-8, the J call TRBJ2-7, with TRBD2 matching 10 bases. The CDR3 runs 15 residues. CDR1 and CDR2 (germline): MNHGY, SAAAGT. Trimming removed 0 bases from V and 4 bases from J; junction bases left unmatched: 3. This CDR3 is CASSYSSGRIYEQYF. The CDR3 region has the DNA TGTGCCAGCAGTTACTCTAGCGGGAGGATTTACGAGCAGTACTTC.

The V gene is TRBV11-3, the J gene TRBJ1-1; a possible D gene is TRBD1 (6 bases). Germline lookup yields CDR1 SGHNT and CDR2 YENEEA. The CDR3 consists of 15 residues. Deletions cut 2 bases from V and 3 bases from J, with 13 bases between. The CDR3 sequence is CASSLNIRGYTEAFF. The CDR3 DNA is TGTGCCAGCAGCTTAAACATCAGGGGCTACACTGAAGCTTTCTTT.

The chain combines TRBV29-1 with TRBJ2-1; 11 bases are a match to TRBD2. There are 15 residues in the CDR3. CDR1 is SQVTM and CDR2 is ANQGSEA in the germline V gene. The junction had 12 bases not matched to a gene; V was cut back by 5 bases and J by 9 bases. CDR3 protein: CSVTLTSGSIGEQFF. The CDR3 DNA reads TGCAGCGTTACCCTAACTAGCGGGAGCATCGGTGAGCAGTTCTTC.

V and J are TRBV6-5 and TRBJ1-2; unclear D gene. Trimming cost V 4 bases and J 12 bases, with 15 bases left between them. The CDR3 has 12 amino acids. Per the germline V gene, CDR1 is MNHEY and CDR2 is SVGAGI. The CDR3 spells CASSWIGGPNTF. DNA for the CDR3: TGTGCCAGCAGTTGGATCGGAGGCCCTAACACCTTC.

The chain carries TRBV6-5 and TRBJ1-2; 8 bases map to TRBD1. The germline gives CDR1 MNHEY, CDR2 SVGAGI. V was clipped by 4 bases and J by 14 bases; unmatched bases: 9. The CDR3 runs to 12 residues. CDR3 sequence (DNA): TGTGCCAGCAGTTCATCGGACAGGGTTTTTACCTTC. As protein: CASSSSDRVFTF.

V usage is TRBV4-1 and J usage is TRBJ1-1, with D maybe TRBD1 (5 bases). Per germline, CDR1 MGHRA and CDR2 YSYEKL. V was pared by 0 bases and J by 6 bases, with 14 bases between. The CDR3 sequence is 15 residues long. The chain's CDR3 is CASSQEGGVAAEAFF. CDR3 DNA sequence: TGCGCCAGCAGCCAAGAGGGGGGGGTCGCCGCTGAAGCTTTCTTT.

The chain has TRBV7-2 and TRBJ2-5; TRBD2 matches 8 bases. After removal of 5 bases from V and 1 base from J, the junction contained 6 bases not matched to a gene. CDR1 is SGHTA and CDR2 is FQGNSA in the germline V gene. The CDR3 spans 15 residues. CDR3 sequence (DNA): TGTGCCAGCAGCACGACTAGCGCATCCCAAGAGACCCAGTACTTC. Residues: CASSTTSASQETQYF.

The J gene is TRBJ2-1, the V gene TRBV11-2; no clear D gene. The CDR3 is made up of 14 amino acids. Germline V gene lookup returns CDR1 SGHAT and CDR2 FQNNGV. The V and J ends lost 1 base and 0 bases respectively, with 4 bases between them. The chain's CDR3 is CASSLGASYNEQFF. DNA for the CDR3: TGTGCCAGCAGCTTAGGGGCCTCCTACAATGAGCAGTTCTTC.

This sequence joins TRBV27 and TRBJ2-6; perhaps TRBD1 as D (6 bases). Trimming took off 3 bases at V and 4 bases at J, with 10 bases between the two ends. The germline V gene has CDR1 MNHEY and CDR2 SMNVEV (reference sequence). CDR3 length: 15 residues. The CDR3 region is CASSFTGFGANVLTF. DNA of the CDR3: TGTGCCAGCAGTTTCACAGGGTTCGGGGCCAACGTCCTGACTTTC.

The V gene is TRBV5-4, the J gene TRBJ1-2, with TRBD1 matching 9 bases. The CDR3 is 17 amino acids. J gave up 0 bases and V 3 bases, and 9 bases lay outside the gene matches. Germline CDR1 reads SGHNT; CDR2 reads YYREEE (reference sequence). CDR3 amino acids: CASSWGQGREANYGYTF. As DNA, the CDR3 is TGTGCCAGCAGCTGGGGACAGGGCCGGGAGGCTAACTATGGCTACACCTTC.

This rearrangement joins TRBV5-1 to TRBJ2-1; unclear D gene. The CDR3 runs to 16 residues. From germline, CDR1 is SGHRS and CDR2 YFSETQ. V lost 1 base and J 6 bases, leaving 17 bases between the germline ends. CDR3 coding DNA: TGCGCCAGCAGCTTGTACACCACATCATTGGGCAATGAGCAGTTCTTC. The encoded protein is CASSLYTTSLGNEQFF.

The chain uses TRBV6-1 and TRBJ1-1; 8 nucleotides line up with TRBD1. CDR1 is MNHNS, CDR2 SASEGT, per germline. CDR3 length: 15 amino acids. V trimming: 5 bases; J trimming: 10 bases; junction bases outside the gene matches: 15. CDR3 coding DNA: TGTGCCAGCAGTTCGGGACAGGCCCAGGGCATGGTAGCTTTCTTT. Protein: CASSSGQAQGMVAFF.

The rearrangement links TRBV4-3 to TRBJ2-2; D remains ambiguous. Germline CDR1 reads LGHNA; CDR2 reads YSLEER. CDR3 length: 13 amino acids. Trimming took off 4 bases at V and 3 bases at J, with 6 bases between the two ends. The CDR3 DNA is TGCGCCAGCAGCCGAGATTACACCGGGGAGCTGTTTTTT. Its protein is CASSRDYTGELFF.

The chain is built from TRBV5-1 and TRBJ2-7, with TRBD2 matching over 9 bases. The V segment lost 0 bases and the J segment 0 bases; nucleotides outside the gene matches: 1. The V gene's germline CDR1 is SGHRS and CDR2 YFSETQ. The CDR3 loop spans 15 amino acids. This CDR3 reads CASSLVSGGSYEQYF. For the CDR3, the DNA is TGCGCCAGCAGCTTGGTTAGCGGGGGCTCCTACGAGCAGTACTTC.

In its sample, this clone was seen once. This chain connects TRBV30 to TRBJ2-2; TRBD2 agrees at 7 bases. The CDR3 loop spans 15 amino acids. Germline CDR1 GTSNPN, CDR2 SVGIG (reference sequence). V trimming: 1 base; J trimming: 7 bases; junction bases outside the gene matches: 9. CDR3 coding DNA: TGTGCCTGGAGTGCCAGGGCTAGCGGAGACGGGGAGCTGTTTTTT. Amino acid sequence: CAWSARASGDGELFF.